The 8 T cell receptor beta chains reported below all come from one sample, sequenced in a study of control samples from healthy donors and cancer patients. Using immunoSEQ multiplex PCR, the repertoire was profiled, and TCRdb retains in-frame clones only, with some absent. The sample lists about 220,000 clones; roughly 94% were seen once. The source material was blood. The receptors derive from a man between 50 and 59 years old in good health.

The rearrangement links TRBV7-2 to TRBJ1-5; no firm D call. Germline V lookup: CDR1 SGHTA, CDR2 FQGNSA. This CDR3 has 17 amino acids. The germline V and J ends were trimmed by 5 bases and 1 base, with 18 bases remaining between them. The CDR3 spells CASSPGRWDGSNQPQHF. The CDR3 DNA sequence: TGTGCCAGCAGCCCAGGCCGATGGGATGGAAGCAATCAGCCCCAGCATTTT. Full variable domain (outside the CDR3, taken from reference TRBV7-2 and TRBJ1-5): GAGVSQSPSNKVTEKGKDVELRCDPISGHTALYWYRQSLGQGLEFLIYFQGNSAPDKSGLPSDRFSAERTGGSVSTLTIQRTQQEDSAVYLCASSPGRWDGSNQPQHFGDGTRLSIL.

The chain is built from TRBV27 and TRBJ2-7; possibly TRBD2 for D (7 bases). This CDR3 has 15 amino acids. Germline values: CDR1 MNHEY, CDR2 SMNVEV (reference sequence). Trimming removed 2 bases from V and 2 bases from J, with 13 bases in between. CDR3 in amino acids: CASSLGGGGTYEQYV. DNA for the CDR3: TGTGCCAGCAGTTTAGGGGGGGGCGGGACCTACGAGCAGTACGTC.

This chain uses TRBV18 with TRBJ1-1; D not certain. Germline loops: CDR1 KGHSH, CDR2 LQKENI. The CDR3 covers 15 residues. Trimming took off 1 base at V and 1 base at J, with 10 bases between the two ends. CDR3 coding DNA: TGTGCCAGCTCACCACAGGGAACTTCGAACACTGAAGCTTTCTTT. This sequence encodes CASSPQGTSNTEAFF. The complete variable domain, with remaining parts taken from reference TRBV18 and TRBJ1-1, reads NAGVMQNPRHLVRRRGQEARLRCSPMKGHSHVYWYRQLPEEGLKFMVYLQKENIIDESGMPKERFSAEFPKEGPSILRIQQVVRGDSAAYFCASSPQGTSNTEAFFGQGTRLTVV.

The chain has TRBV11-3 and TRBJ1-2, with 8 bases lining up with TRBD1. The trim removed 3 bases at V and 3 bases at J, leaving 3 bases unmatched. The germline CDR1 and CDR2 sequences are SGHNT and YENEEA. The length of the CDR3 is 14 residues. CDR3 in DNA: TGTGCCAGCAGCTTGACAGGGGACGACTATGGCTACACCTTC. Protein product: CASSLTGDDYGYTF.

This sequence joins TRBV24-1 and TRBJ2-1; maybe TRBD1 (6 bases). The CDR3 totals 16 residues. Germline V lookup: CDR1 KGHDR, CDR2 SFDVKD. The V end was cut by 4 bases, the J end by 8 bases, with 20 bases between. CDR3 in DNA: TGTGCCACCAGTGAACGGGACAATTGGGCCTGGGATGAGCAGTTCTTC. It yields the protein CATSERDNWAWDEQFF.

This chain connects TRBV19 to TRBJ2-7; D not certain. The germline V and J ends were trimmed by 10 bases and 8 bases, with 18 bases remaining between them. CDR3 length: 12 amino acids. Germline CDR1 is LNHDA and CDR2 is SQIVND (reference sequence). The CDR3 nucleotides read TGTGCCACCTCTCTAAGCGACCACAAGCAGTACTTC. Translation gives CATSLSDHKQYF.

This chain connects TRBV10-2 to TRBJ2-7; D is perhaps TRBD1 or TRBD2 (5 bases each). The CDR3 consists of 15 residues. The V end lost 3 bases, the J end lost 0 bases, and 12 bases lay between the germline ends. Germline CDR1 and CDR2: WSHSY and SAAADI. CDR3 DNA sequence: TGCGCCAGCAGTGAAGGGACGATGAGCTCCTACGAGCAGTACGTC. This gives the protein CASSEGTMSSYEQYV.

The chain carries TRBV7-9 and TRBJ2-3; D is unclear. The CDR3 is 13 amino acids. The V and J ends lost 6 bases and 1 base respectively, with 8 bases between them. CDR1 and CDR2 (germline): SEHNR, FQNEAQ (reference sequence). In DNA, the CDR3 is TGTGCCAGCAGACTTACTGGCACAGATACGCAGTATTTT. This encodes CASRLTGTDTQYF.